This T cell receptor beta chain derives from a study of cytomegalovirus exposure and HLA in healthy donors (dated by TCRdb to 2016 to 2017). Broadly, across the study: An earlier analysis of under 600 of the donors reported more than 250 Gb of sequence data and around 120 million unique TCR beta sequences from 150 million to 200 million T cells. A separate validation cohort of 100 to 150 different subjects was used in addition to the approximately 700-subject first cohort. Because of strong linkage in the cohort, roughly 5 DR-DQ haplotypes were treated as single units for association and clustering. Class I and class II HLA loci were covered by the typing at four-digit resolution. The study used immunosequencing to profile the T cell repertoires of around 600 subjects and linked those repertoires to cytomegalovirus serostatus. In an earlier analysis of roughly 580 of the donors, high-throughput TCR beta sequencing was used to judge whether each TCR beta V gene segment behaved as functional or pseudogenic. The number of donors typed differed by locus, with roughly 620-630 for A, B, C, DRB1 and DQB1, around 500 for DQA1, about 610 for DPA1, and roughly 450 for DPB1. To predict cytomegalovirus infection status, the study combined high-throughput TCR immunosequencing, statistical association of individual TCRs with disease status, and machine learning. In a later genetic analysis, genome-wide SNP genotypes for about three fifths of the 666 donors were used, and that subset was treated as a discovery cohort. The aim of the study was to test whether cataloging public T cell receptors could identify signatures of past pathogen exposure. The later analysis used no new phenotypic data to find candidate immune exposures, relying instead on TCR beta sequences and their occurrence across donors. Of the roughly 400 genotyped donors, 80% to 90% were placed in the genetic ancestry cluster associated with self-reported Caucasian donors. Every repertoire in the discovery cohort had been generated on one and the same sequencing platform. Donor age, sex, ethnicity and CMV serostatus were compiled together with the repertoire data. Approximately 310 gigabases of sequencing data and approximately 84 million unique TCR sequences were included in an early release covering roughly 700 HLA-typed donors. In a later analysis, previously published TCR beta repertoires from 550 to 750 donors were re-analyzed and high-resolution HLA genotyping was added so that TCR occurrence patterns could be studied. Among some 400 genotyped donors of the cohort, an average of approximately 220,000 unique TCR beta nucleotide sequences was sequenced per donor, of which approximately 18% were non-productive.

Notes on this clone: Its specific antigen is unknown. Base-call qualities are not available, and no considerably larger clone is one nucleotide away.

The cohort comprised some 730 healthy bone marrow donors. At the time of sampling, every cohort member was nominally healthy, though immune exposures that went unrecorded were likely present. The donor tested CMV seropositive, placing the donor among the approximately 310 seropositive members of the cohort. Each donor provided a peripheral blood sample, and peripheral blood mononuclear cells were used for TCR beta sequencing. Genomic DNA extraction from the blood cell samples was performed with the Qiagen DNeasy Blood Extraction Kit. Library prep was done by the immunoSEQ multiplex PCR assay. The multiplex PCR relied on a mix of 60 forward primers for TCR Vbeta segments and 13 reverse primers for TCR Jbeta segments. Amplification of the CDR3 region of rearranged TCR beta genes was performed with a multiplex PCR assay on genomic DNA. The amplified TCR beta libraries were sequenced on the Illumina HiSeq System as 87-base-pair reads. Turning to the authors' computational methods: Across the 640 or so repertoires, a later analysis counted 75 million to 90 million unique TCR beta chains, 9 million to 14 million of which were shared by at least two donors. Raw reads were error-corrected and collapsed into unique sequences with a nearest-neighbor algorithm that merged closely related sequences to remove PCR and sequencing errors. V, D and J gene segments were assigned by aligning CDR3 sequences to IMGT reference sequences. For a sequence to be retained, at least a six-nucleotide match to both a V gene segment and a J gene segment was required. A rearrangement counted as productive if the CDR3 had no stop codons and remained in frame with V and J, and every other rearrangement counted as non-productive. Following IMGT convention, CDR3 was defined as the stretch from the second conserved V-encoded cysteine up to the conserved J-encoded phenylalanine. The earlier analysis of more than 450 of the donors excluded sequences that lacked an unambiguous match to a single V gene segment. In an earlier analysis of 587 of the donors, V segments were called functional above 56.7% productive rearrangements and were called segregating when the between-donor standard deviation exceeded 5%. To diagnose cytomegalovirus status from the catalog of TCR beta chain sequences, a statistical classification framework was built. In a later analysis, V and J genes were assigned by comparing TCR nucleotide sequences against IMGT/GENE-DB human TR gene sequences. In a later analysis, CDR3 sequences and most-parsimonious VDJ recombination scenarios were assigned using the TCRdist pipeline. In a later analysis, each TCR beta chain was defined by its CDR3 amino acid sequence together with its V-gene family, and reads lacking a unique V-gene family were excluded. In a later analysis, nearly 600 highly shared, low-generation-probability nucleotide sequences were removed to address suspected cross-contamination and a sequencing artifact. A later analysis calculated a clonal expansion index for each public chain from normalized within-repertoire ranks of inferred template counts. In a later analysis, generation probabilities were computed using a VDJ recombination model fitted to out-of-frame rearrangements, and the results were checked against IGoR. In a later analysis, hypergeometric tests were used to score TCR-TCR, TCR-HLA and TCR-CMV co-occurrence, with a repertoire-size bias correction applied to TCR pairs. In a later analysis, false discovery rates were estimated by permuting HLA or CMV assignments 20 times. In a later analysis, co-occurring TCRs were grouped using DBSCAN, with TCRdist sequence similarity added in when clustering inside HLA-allele-positive subsets. Repertoires with fewer than 30,000 or more than 120,000 public chains, plus five repertoires with anomalous nucleotide sharing, were excluded from co-occurrence clustering. The table was pulled from immuneACCESS by TCRdb, which kept in-frame rearrangements only. Such tables lose some clones; where checked, under half of the loss comes from unresolved V genes, and the rest has no known cause. The DNA was the basis for D and trimming; V, J and clone size are from that table. The sample yields 45,000 to 65,000 clones; around three quarters were counted once. Jointly, the top ten make up about 3.6% of the sample.

Paper-wide results and their limitations: A later genetic analysis associated a missense DCLRE1C variant with V-gene and J-gene trimming of TCR beta chains, and an independent cohort replicated the association. Specific HLA alleles were associated with 16,951 TCR beta sequences at a false discovery rate of 0.05 in a later analysis. A cluster of highly shared sequence variants was judged likely to represent a technical artifact of the sequencing pipeline. A later analysis found that TCR association rates varied across HLA loci, with DRB1 alleles showing the most associated TCRs and HLA-C alleles the fewest. Correlated functional status among segregating V segments might be attributable to linkage disequilibrium, but an unknown experimental factor could not be ruled out. Cytomegalovirus status was reported to be diagnosed by the classifier with high specificity and sensitivity in both the original and validation cohorts. Most CMV-associated TCR beta chains appeared to be HLA-restricted in a later analysis, and the HLA associations seemed to be driven largely by CMV exposure. Most TCR sequences were seen in very few donors, while some public TCRs were found in many individuals. In an earlier analysis of around 500 of the donors, most TCR beta V segments appeared in productive rearrangements about 87% or about 30% of the time, broadly matching IMGT annotations. The study gave a list of 150 to 200 TCR beta chains associated with cytomegalovirus. Because some donors lacked HLA typing at each locus, the association tests relied only on the typed subset. Sequencing depth was assumed to be roughly uniform across donors in the presence/absence analyses, though that assumption may not hold. According to a later analysis, parvovirus B19, influenza, CMV and Epstein-Barr virus appeared linked to several top co-occurrence clusters. When HLA alleles, especially DR and DQ, strongly co-occurred, TCR associations were difficult to assign to individual alleles. The only immune exposure information available for the cohort was CMV serostatus. A later analysis found that HLA-associated TCR beta chains were more clonally expanded and had lower generation probabilities than equally common non-associated chains. The earlier analysis of a few hundred of the donors excluded some 15 rarely observed V segments, including chromosome 9 orphons, because counts were too low. Some IMGT-functional V segments, including TRBV6-2 and TRBV6-3, could not be told apart with the 87-base-pair reads, so those segments were excluded. A later genetic analysis reported fewer N-insertions in productive TCRs among donors in an Asian-associated ancestry cluster than the roughly 620-donor mean. This cohort had only TCR beta chains sequenced, and the lack of alpha or paired-chain data limited which features could be detected. In vitro tests confirmed that a few of the cytomegalovirus-associated TCR beta chains recognize cytomegalovirus antigens. The authors suggested that the approach could potentially be extended to other disease states and immunological phenotypes. A further reported finding was that TCR beta sequences accurately predicted the HLA-A and HLA-B alleles for most subjects in the first cohort.

According to the germline V gene, CDR1 reads SGHRS and CDR2 reads YFSETQ. The junction shows trimming of 4 bases on V and 4 bases on J, and the gene matches do not reach 6 bases of it. Including cysteine and phenylalanine, the CDR3 has 14 amino acids. Only CDR3 DNA remains: 42 bases, in frame from the first base. Sequenced: PBMCs. The rearrangement combines TRBV5-1 with TRBJ1-2, with 8 middle bases fitting TRBD1. The TCR sequence derives from a woman aged 40 to 55 in good health and CMV-seropositive. The DNA is as follows: TGCGCCAGCAGCCCGAGGACAGGGCCCTATGGCTACACCTTC. This is translated as CASSPRTGPYGYTF.